This T cell receptor beta chain was obtained from a study of blood T cell repertoires in COVID-19. Study-level background: Collection of acute and convalescent COVID-19 samples took place in the United States, Italy and Spain.

This clone was recorded only once. Libraries were prepared by immunoSEQ multiplex PCR; TCRdb keeps only in-frame clonotypes and omits some of them. The sample holds tens of thousands of clones, over 75% seen once. Sequences were obtained from peripheral blood. The source is a woman older than 75 with acute or convalescent COVID-19.

In nucleotides, the CDR3 is TGTGCCAGCAGGCCTCAGGGGACCCGCTATGGCTACACCTTC. Its protein product is CASRPQGTRYGYTF. The chain joins TRBV5-4 to TRBJ1-2; D is perhaps TRBD1 (6 bases). The CDR3 totals 14 residues. V was pared by 5 bases and J by 4 bases, with 15 bases between. The germline CDR1 and CDR2 sequences are SGHNT and YYREEE (reference sequence).